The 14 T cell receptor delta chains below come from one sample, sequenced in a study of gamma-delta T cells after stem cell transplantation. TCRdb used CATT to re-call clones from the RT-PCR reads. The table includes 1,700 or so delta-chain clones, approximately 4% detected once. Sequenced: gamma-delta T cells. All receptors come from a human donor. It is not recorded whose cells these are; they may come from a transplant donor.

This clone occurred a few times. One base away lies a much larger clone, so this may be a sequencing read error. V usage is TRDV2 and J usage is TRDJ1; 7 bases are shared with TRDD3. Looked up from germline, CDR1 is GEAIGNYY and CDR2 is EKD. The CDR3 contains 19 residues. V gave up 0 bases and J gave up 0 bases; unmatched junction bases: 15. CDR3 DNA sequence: TGTGCCTGTGACACCTCACAAGGTGGGGGAACCATTTACACCGATAAACTCATCTTT. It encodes CACDTSQGGGTIYTDKLIF.

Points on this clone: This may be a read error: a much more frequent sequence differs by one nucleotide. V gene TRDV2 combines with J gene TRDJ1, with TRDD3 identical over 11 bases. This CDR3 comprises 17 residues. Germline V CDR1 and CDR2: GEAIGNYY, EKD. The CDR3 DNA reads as TGTGCCCGTGACACCGTTGGGGGATACGCAAATGGCGATAAACTCATCTTT. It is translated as CARDTVGGYANGDKLIF.

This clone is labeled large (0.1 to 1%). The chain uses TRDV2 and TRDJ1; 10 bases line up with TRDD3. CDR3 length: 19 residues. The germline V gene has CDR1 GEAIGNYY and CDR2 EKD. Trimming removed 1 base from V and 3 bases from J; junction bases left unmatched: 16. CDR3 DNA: TGTGCCTGTGACACAGTAGGGTCCACAAAGGGGGATACGGCCGATAAACTCATCTTT. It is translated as CACDTVGSTKGDTADKLIF.

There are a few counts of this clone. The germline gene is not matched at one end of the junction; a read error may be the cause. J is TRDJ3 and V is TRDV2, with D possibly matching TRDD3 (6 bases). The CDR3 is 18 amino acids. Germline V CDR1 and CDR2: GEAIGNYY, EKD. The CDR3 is CACGTGWGLSWDTRQMFF. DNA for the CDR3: TGTGCCTGTGGCACCGGGTGGGGGCTTTCCTGGGACACCCGACAGATGTTTTTC.

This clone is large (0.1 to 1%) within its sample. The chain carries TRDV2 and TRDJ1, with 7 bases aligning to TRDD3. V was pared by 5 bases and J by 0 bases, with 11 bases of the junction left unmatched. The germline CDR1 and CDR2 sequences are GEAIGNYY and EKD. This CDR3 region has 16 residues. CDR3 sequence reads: CACAGLGVPYTDKLIF. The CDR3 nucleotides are TGTGCCTGTGCGGGCCTGGGGGTCCCGTACACCGATAAACTCATCTTT.

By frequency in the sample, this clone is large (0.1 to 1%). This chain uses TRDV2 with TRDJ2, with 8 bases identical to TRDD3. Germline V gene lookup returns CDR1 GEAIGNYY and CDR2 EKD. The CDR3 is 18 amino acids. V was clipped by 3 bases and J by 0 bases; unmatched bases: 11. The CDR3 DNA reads TGTGCCTGTGACGGACTGGGGGGCCTTCACGCTTTGACAGCACAACTCTTCTTT. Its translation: CACDGLGGLHALTAQLFF.

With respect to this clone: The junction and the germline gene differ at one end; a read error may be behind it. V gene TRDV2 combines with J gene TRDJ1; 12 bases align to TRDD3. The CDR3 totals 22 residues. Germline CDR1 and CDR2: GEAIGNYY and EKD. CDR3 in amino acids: CACDTVDPGTGGYLRGTDELIF. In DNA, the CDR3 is TGTGCCTGTGACACGGTCGATCCTGGTACTGGGGGATACCTTCGGGGGACCGATGAACTCATCTTT.

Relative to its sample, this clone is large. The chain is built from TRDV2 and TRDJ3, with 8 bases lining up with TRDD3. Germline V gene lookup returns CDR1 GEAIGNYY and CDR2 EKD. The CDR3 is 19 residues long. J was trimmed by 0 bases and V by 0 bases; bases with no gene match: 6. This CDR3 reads CACDTTGGPSSWDTRQMFF. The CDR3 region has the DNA TGTGCCTGTGACACCACTGGGGGGCCAAGCTCCTGGGACACCCGACAGATGTTTTTC.

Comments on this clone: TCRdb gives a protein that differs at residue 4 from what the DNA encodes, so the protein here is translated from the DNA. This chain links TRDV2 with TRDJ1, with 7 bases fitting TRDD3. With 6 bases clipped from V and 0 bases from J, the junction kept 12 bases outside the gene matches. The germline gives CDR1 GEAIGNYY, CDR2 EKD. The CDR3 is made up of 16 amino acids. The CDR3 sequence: CACKKMGDRYTDKLIF. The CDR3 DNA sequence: TGTGCCTGTAAGAAGATGGGGGACAGGTACACCGATAAACTCATCTTT.

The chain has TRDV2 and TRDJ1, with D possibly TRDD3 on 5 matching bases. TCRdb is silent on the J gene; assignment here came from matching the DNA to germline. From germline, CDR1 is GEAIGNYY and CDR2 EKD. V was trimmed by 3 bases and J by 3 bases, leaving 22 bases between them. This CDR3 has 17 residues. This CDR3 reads CACDRLRTDTTADKLIF. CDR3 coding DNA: TGTGCCTGTGACCGTCTACGGACAGATACCACTGCCGATAAACTCATCTTT.

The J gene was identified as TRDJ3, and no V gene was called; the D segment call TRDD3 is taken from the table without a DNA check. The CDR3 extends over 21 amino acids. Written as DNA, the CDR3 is TGTGCCTGTGACACCCCTGGGGGATCTTCCCTAAGCTCCTGTGACACCCGACAGATGTTTTTC. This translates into CACDTPGGSSLSSCDTRQMFF.

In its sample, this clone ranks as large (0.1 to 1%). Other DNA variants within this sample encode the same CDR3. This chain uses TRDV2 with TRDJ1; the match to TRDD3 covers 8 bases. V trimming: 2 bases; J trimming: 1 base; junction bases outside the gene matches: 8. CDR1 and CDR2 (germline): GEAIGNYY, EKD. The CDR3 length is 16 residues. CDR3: CACDNLGDTFTDKLIF. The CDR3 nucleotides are TGTGCCTGTGACAATCTGGGGGACACCTTCACCGATAAACTCATCTTT.

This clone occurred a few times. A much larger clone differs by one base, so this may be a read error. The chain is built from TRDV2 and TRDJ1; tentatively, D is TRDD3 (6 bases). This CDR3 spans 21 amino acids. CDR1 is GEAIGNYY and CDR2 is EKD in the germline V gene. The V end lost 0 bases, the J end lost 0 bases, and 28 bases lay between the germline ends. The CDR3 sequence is CACDTVSSSGDAEEYTDKLIF. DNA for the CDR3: TGTGCCTGTGACACCGTTTCCTCCTCTGGGGACGCCGAAGAGTACACCGATAAACTCATCTTT.

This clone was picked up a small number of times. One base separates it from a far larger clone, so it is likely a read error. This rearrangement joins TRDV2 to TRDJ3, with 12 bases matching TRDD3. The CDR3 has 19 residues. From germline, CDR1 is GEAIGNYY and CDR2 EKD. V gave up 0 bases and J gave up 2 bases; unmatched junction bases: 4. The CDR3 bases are TGTGCCTGTGACACCGCTGGGGGATACGCGCCCTGGGACACCCGACAGATGTTTTTC. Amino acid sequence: CACDTAGGYAPWDTRQMFF.